This T cell receptor beta chain comes out of a study of shared clonotypes between healthy human individuals. Study-wide context: Donors consisted of a couple of women and a few men between 18 and 49. Notes on the study in general: Around 4.7% was the fraction of naive CD4 clonotypes found shared across a few donors.

About this clone itself: What it binds is not known.

With 4 bases clipped from V and 5 bases from J, the junction kept 11 bases outside the gene matches. The CDR3 runs 16 residues. Germline V CDR1 and CDR2: SGHDN, FVKESK. TCRdb keeps only in-frame clones here, not all; method: immunoSEQ multiplex PCR. The sample yields 2 million to 2.5 million clones, roughly 94% seen once. What was sequenced was naive CD4+ T cells sorted from blood. Subset meaning: CD45RA+ positively selected. This chain connects TRBV14 to TRBJ2-5; 9 bases fit TRBD2. This receptor was taken from a young man in good health. The CDR3 bases are TGTGCCAGCAGCCTAACACTAAAGCGGGAGGTGGAGACCCAGTACTTC. Its protein product is CASSLTLKREVETQYF.